This T cell receptor beta chain was obtained from a study of blood T cell repertoires in COVID-19. Overall study context: The United States, Italy and Spain were the sources of the acute and convalescent COVID-19 samples. PBMCs, B-cell-depleted T cells, or T cells provided the cDNA or gDNA that made up the material.

The germline gives CDR1 MNHEY, CDR2 SVGAGI. The CDR3 loop spans 14 amino acids. Trimming left V 5 bases short and J 2 bases short, with 13 bases between. Original processing methods: Amplifying reference gene primers gave estimates of nucleated cell counts. The table came from immunoSEQ multiplex PCR; TCRdb's copy has only in-frame clones and leaves some out. Clone size and V and J calls were adopted from that table, with D and trimming inferred from the DNA. In the table there are tens of thousands of clones, almost 85% of which are singletons. This receptor was taken from a man aged 45 to 65 with active or convalescent COVID-19. The chain carries TRBV6-5 and TRBJ2-7, with D possibly being TRBD1 (5 bases). The sequenced sample consisted of peripheral blood. The CDR3 bases are TGTGCCAGCAGTCCGACGACAGTAGCCTACGAGCAGTACGTC. Its translation is CASSPTTVAYEQYV.